This T cell receptor (beta chain) is drawn from a study of cytomegalovirus exposure and HLA in healthy donors. Whole-study findings and limits: Data from an earlier analysis indicated that most TCR beta V segments were productive either about 90% or about 30% of the time. The study designated 150 or so TCR beta chains cytomegalovirus-associated. With DRB1 most and HLA-C fewest, TCR association rates differed between HLA loci in a later analysis.

This PCR relied on a set of 60 Vbeta primers and 13 Jbeta primers. The method was immunoSEQ multiplex PCR; TCRdb's version includes in-frame clones alone and lacks a portion of them. The record lists some 120,000 clones, of which the ten most abundant hold under 3.5%. V was trimmed by 5 bases and J by 3 bases, leaving 13 bases between them. This CDR3 is 15 amino acids long. In germline, CDR1 is MRHNA, CDR2 SNTAGT. Remarks on this clone: Its antigen is unknown.

The V and J genes are TRBV6-4 and TRBJ2-2, with TRBD2 as a possible D gene (6 bases). The sequenced sample was PBMCs. The sequence came from a young man in good health and CMV-seronegative. DNA of the CDR3: TGTGCCAGCAGTAAGGAGGGCAGTGACACCGGGGAGCTGTTTTTT. Translating it yields CASSKEGSDTGELFF.